The next 10 T cell receptor beta chains were all read from a single sample in a study of T cells in Graves' hyperthyroidism and ophthalmopathy. RNA transcripts were the template for amplifying TCR beta CDR3 regions. HTBI primers were the set used in a first-round RT-PCR of the TCR CDR3. TCRdb re-analysed the multiplex PCR reads in MiXCR, keeping a single row per CDR3 protein. The repertoire holds about 270,000 distinct CDR3 sequences, with less than 30% as singletons. Sequenced: blood. The source is a man aged 35-49 years with Graves' hyperthyroidism that later progressed to Graves' ophthalmopathy.

V gene TRBV5-4 combines with J gene TRBJ2-7; TRBD1 is a possible D gene (5 bases). There are 18 residues in the CDR3. The germline V gene has CDR1 SGHNT and CDR2 YYREEE (reference sequence). V was pared by 2 bases and J by 2 bases, with 23 bases between. The CDR3 region is CASSFESHSATGAYEQYF. The CDR3 DNA is TGTGCCAGCAGCTTCGAATCCCACTCTGCTACAGGAGCCTACGAGCAGTACTTC.

This clonotype was recorded many times. This chain uses TRBV19 with TRBJ1-6, with 7 bases identical to TRBD1. Germline lookup yields CDR1 LNHDA and CDR2 SQIVND (reference sequence). V was clipped by 9 bases and J by 0 bases; unmatched bases: 11. This CDR3 is 17 amino acids long. In DNA form, the CDR3 reads TGTGCCAGACGGGACAGACGGGAAAGCTCCTATAATTCACCCCTCCACTTT. Protein product: CARRDRRESSYNSPLHF.

The V gene is TRBV6-1, the J gene TRBJ2-7; D call uncertain. The CDR3 loop spans 13 amino acids. CDR1 is MNHNS, CDR2 SASEGT, per germline. V lost 6 bases, J lost 3 bases, and 12 bases lay in between. CDR3 protein: CASRNNIDYEQYF. The CDR3 region has the DNA TGTGCCAGCAGAAACAACATTGACTACGAGCAGTACTTC.

This clonotype showed up many times. V usage is TRBV20-1 and J usage is TRBJ2-7; D not certain. Trimming removed 3 bases from V and 2 bases from J, with 8 bases in between. The length of the CDR3 is 12 residues. Germline V gives CDR1 DFQATT, CDR2 SNEGSKA (reference sequence). The CDR3 loop reads CSASAVTYEQYF. The CDR3 DNA sequence: TGCAGTGCTAGCGCTGTGACCTACGAGCAGTACTTC.

At least ten counts were recorded for this clonotype. An end of the junction differs from the germline gene, which may be a read error. The chain employs TRBV7-3 and TRBJ2-5; D is uncertain. Per the germline V gene, CDR1 is SGHTA and CDR2 is FQGTGA. CDR3 size: 14 residues. CDR3 sequence reads: CASSLVLDQGTQYF. As DNA, the CDR3 is TGTGCCAGCAGCTTGGTCCTAGACCAAGGGACCCAGTACTTC.

The chain uses TRBV5-1 and TRBJ2-5; D remains unclear. This CDR3 region has 15 residues. Germline V gives CDR1 SGHRS, CDR2 YFSETQ. Trimming shortened V by 1 base and J by 4 bases, and 14 bases separated the two germline ends. This CDR3 is CASSLRPGQLETQYF. DNA of the CDR3: TGCGCCAGCAGCTTGCGACCTGGGCAGTTAGAGACCCAGTACTTC.

The table lists this clonotype with many counts. This sequence joins TRBV5-1 and TRBJ2-7, with D perhaps matching TRBD1 (6 bases). This CDR3 contains 13 residues. In germline, CDR1 is SGHRS, CDR2 YFSETQ. V lost 4 bases to trimming and J lost 3 bases, with 11 bases between them. In nucleotides, the CDR3 is TGCGCCAGCAGCAATGGACAGAGCTACGAGCAGTACTTC. Its translation: CASSNGQSYEQYF. Variable domain in full (rest from reference TRBV5-1 and TRBJ2-7): KAGVTQTPRYLIKTRGQQVTLSCSPISGHRSVSWYQQTPGQGLQFLFEYFSETQRNKGNFPGRFSGRQFSNSRSEMNVSTLELGDSALYLCASSNGQSYEQYFGPGTRLTVT.

V usage is TRBV28 and J usage is TRBJ2-7; 8 bases align to TRBD1. The CDR3 is made up of 15 amino acids. Germline CDR1 is MDHEN and CDR2 is SYDVKM. V shed 1 base, J shed 4 bases, and the junction held 6 bases outside the gene matches. CDR3 in amino acids: CASSLSMTGVYEQYF. CDR3 DNA: TGTGCCAGCAGTTTATCTATGACAGGGGTATACGAGCAGTACTTC.

In this sample, this clonotype turned up many times. This chain connects TRBV4-1 to TRBJ2-7, with 8 bases identical to TRBD2. CDR3 length: 16 residues. J gave up 0 bases and V 2 bases, and 6 bases lay outside the gene matches. CDR1 and CDR2 (germline): MGHRA, YSYEKL. The CDR3 reads CASSQRLSGSSYEQYF. In DNA form, the CDR3 reads TGCGCCAGCAGCCAAAGGCTCAGCGGGAGCTCCTACGAGCAGTACTTC.

This clonotype showed up many times. This rearrangement joins TRBV15 to TRBJ1-1, with D possibly being TRBD1 (5 bases). The CDR3 runs to 15 residues. The germline gives CDR1 LNHNV, CDR2 YYDKDF (reference sequence). V dropped 0 bases and J dropped 5 bases, with 13 bases sitting between them. The chain's CDR3 is CATSREPGALTEAFF. CDR3 DNA: TGTGCCACCAGCAGAGAACCCGGGGCACTGACTGAAGCTTTCTTT.